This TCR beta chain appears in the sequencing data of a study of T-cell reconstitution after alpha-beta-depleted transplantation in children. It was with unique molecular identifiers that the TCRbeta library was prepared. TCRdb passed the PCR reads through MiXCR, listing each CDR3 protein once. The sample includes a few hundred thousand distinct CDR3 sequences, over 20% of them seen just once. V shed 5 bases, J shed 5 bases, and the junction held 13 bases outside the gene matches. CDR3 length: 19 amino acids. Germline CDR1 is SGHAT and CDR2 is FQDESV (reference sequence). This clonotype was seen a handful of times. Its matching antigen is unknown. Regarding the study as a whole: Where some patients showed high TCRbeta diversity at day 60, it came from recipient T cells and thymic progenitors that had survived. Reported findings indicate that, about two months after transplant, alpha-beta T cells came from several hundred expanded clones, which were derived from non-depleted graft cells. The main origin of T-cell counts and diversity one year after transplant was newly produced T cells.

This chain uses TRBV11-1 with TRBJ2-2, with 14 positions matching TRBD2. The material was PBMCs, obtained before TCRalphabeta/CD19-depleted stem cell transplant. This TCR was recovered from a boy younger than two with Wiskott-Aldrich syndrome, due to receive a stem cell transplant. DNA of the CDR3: TGTGCCAGCAGCGCCGGGACTAGCGGGAGATCGGCGTATACCGGGGAGCTGTTTTTT. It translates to CASSAGTSGRSAYTGELFF.